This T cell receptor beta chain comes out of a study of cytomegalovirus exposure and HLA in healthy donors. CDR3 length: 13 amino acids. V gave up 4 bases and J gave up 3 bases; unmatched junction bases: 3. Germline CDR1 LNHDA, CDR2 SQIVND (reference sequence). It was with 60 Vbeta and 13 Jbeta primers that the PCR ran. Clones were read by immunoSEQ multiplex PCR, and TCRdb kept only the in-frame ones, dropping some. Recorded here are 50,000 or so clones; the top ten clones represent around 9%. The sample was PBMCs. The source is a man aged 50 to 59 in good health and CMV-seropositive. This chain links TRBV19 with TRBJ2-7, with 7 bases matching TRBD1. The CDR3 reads CASSRQGIYEQYF. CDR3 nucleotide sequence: TGTGCCAGTAGTAGACAGGGAATCTACGAGCAGTACTTC.